This T cell receptor (beta chain) is from a study of response to subunit inactivated influenza vaccine. V was cut by 5 bases and J by 9 bases, with 27 bases left in between. Germline CDR1 and CDR2: DFQATT and SNEGSKA (reference sequence). This CDR3 contains 16 residues. TCRdb processed the RT-PCR reads anew with MiXCR; each CDR3 protein has one entry. The table shows approximately 500,000 distinct CDR3 sequences, with 20% to 25% occurring only once. These data are also associated with another study on T cells expressing NK-cell markers. That investigation notes: TCR beta cDNA was generated via 5'RACE template switching incorporating UMIs. For several experiments, T cell sorting was restricted to the alpha-beta TCR population by means of an anti-gamma-delta TCR antibody. CD8+ T cells in six donors included dominant NKG2C+ clonotypes at roughly 1.0-7.0%. Among several donors, these clonotypes also ranked first in the CD3+CD56-NKG2C+ fraction. The study did not resolve the HCMV specificity of expanded NKG2C+ T cell clones.

This receptor was obtained from a man aged 50-60 years who received an inactivated influenza vaccine. The rearrangement joins TRBV20-1 to TRBJ2-3, with a weak D call TRBD2 (6 bases). The specimen comprised CD4+ T cells sorted from PBMCs, sampled roughly 12 days after vaccination. CDR3 region: CSAGQRLAASSRTQYF. In DNA form, the CDR3 reads TGCAGTGCTGGCCAAAGATTAGCGGCCTCCTCCCGGACGCAGTATTTT.